Below, 14 T cell receptor beta chains from the same sample are listed, as sequenced in a study of shared clonotypes between healthy human individuals (dated by TCRdb to about 2020). The library was made by the immunoSEQ multiplex PCR assay. The immuneACCESS repertoire file appears here via TCRdb, limited to in-frame rearrangements. These files lack a portion of the clones; in checked studies, under half of the deficit traces to unresolved V genes, and the cause of the others is not known. For this sample there are some 790,000 clones; 55% to 80% appear just once. The ten largest clonotypes hold around 1.8% of the sample. Sequencing was performed on memory CD4+ T cells sorted from blood. Read against the paper, the sample's cell subset or site label means: CD45RA-negative fraction. The receptors derive from a woman in her 30s in good health.

With regard to this clone: Distinct nucleotide sequences in the sample also encode this CDR3. The V call is TRBV7-2, the J call TRBJ2-2, with no clear D. The germline V gene encodes CDR1 SGHTA and CDR2 FQGNSA. The CDR3 contains 14 residues. V shed 2 bases and J shed 0 bases, with 4 bases lying between them. CDR3 DNA sequence: TGTGCCAGCAGCTTACCGCCGAACACCGGGGAGCTGTTTTTT. Translation gives CASSLPPNTGELFF.

CDR3 DNA: TGTGCCACCAGCAGAACAGGGCGTCAGCCCCAGCATTTT. It translates to CATSRTGRQPQHF. This chain links TRBV15 with TRBJ1-5, with D perhaps TRBD1 (6 bases). The CDR3 covers 13 residues. V gave up 2 bases and J gave up 6 bases, with 8 bases separating them. Germline-derived CDR1 and CDR2 are LNHNV and YYDKDF (reference sequence).

V gene TRBV5-1 combines with J gene TRBJ2-7; 10 bases match TRBD2. Germline V gene sequence: CDR1 SGHRS, CDR2 YFSETQ. V trimming: 4 bases; J trimming: 3 bases; junction bases outside the gene matches: 16. The CDR3 length is 18 residues. The CDR3 sequence: CASSAGASGRSLNYEQYF. CDR3 DNA sequence: TGCGCCAGCAGCGCTGGGGCTAGCGGGAGATCTCTCAACTACGAGCAGTACTTC.

The chain links TRBV11-2 to TRBJ2-1; D might be TRBD1 (6 bases). From germline, CDR1 is SGHAT and CDR2 FQNNGV. CDR3 size: 16 residues. V lost 5 bases and J 8 bases, leaving 22 bases between the germline ends. The CDR3 sequence is CASSRTFGPRQDEQFF. CDR3 DNA: TGTGCCAGCAGCCGAACCTTTGGGCCCCGACAGGATGAGCAGTTCTTC.

This rearrangement joins TRBV21-1 to TRBJ2-2; TRBD2, the D gene given by the table, was not confirmed from the DNA. TRBV21-1 is an annotated pseudogene. The CDR3 totals 16 residues. As DNA, the CDR3 is TGTGCCAGCAGCAAAGCGCGTACTAGCTCGTCCGGGGAGCTGTTTTTT. Amino acids: CASSKARTSSSGELFF.

CDR3 amino acids: CASSLWSRTRNTDTQYF. CDR3 nucleotides: TGTGCCAGCAGTTTATGGTCCCGGACAAGGAACACAGATACGCAGTATTTT. The chain uses TRBV27 and TRBJ2-3; a weak D match, TRBD1 (5 bases). This CDR3 has 17 amino acids. V was shortened by 1 base and J by 2 bases, with 16 bases between the two germline ends. From germline, CDR1 is MNHEY and CDR2 SMNVEV (reference sequence).

This rearrangement joins TRBV28 to TRBJ2-3; TRBD2 matches at 7 bases. V lost 4 bases, J lost 3 bases, and 7 bases stayed unmatched. This CDR3 is 15 amino acids long. Per the germline V gene, CDR1 is MDHEN and CDR2 is SYDVKM. The CDR3 bases are TGTGCCAGCAGTTGGCCGGGACTACCTACAGATACGCAGTATTTT. This encodes CASSWPGLPTDTQYF.

In its sample, this clone was seen a few times. This rearrangement joins TRBV5-5 to TRBJ2-7; a weak D match, TRBD2 (6 bases). This CDR3 has 12 amino acids. Germline V gene sequence: CDR1 SGHKS, CDR2 YYEKEE (reference sequence). The V and J ends lost 2 bases and 7 bases respectively, with 10 bases between them. The CDR3 loop is CASSFAGFEQYF. For the CDR3, the DNA is TGTGCCAGCAGCTTTGCGGGATTTGAGCAGTACTTC.

This clone was found many times. The chain joins TRBV28 to TRBJ2-7; 14 nucleotides align to TRBD2. CDR1 MDHEN and CDR2 SYDVKM come from the germline V gene. The CDR3 has 18 amino acids. V lost 4 bases to trimming and J lost 3 bases; unmatched junction nucleotides: 11. The DNA of the CDR3 is TGTGCCAGCAGTTCCGTTACCGGGACTAGCGGGGGACGCTACGAGCAGTACTTC. As protein: CASSSVTGTSGGRYEQYF.

The chain joins TRBV15 to TRBJ1-2; 11 bases match TRBD1. Germline CDR1 is LNHNV and CDR2 is YYDKDF (reference sequence). The CDR3 contains 15 residues. The J segment lost 2 bases and the V segment lost 4 bases, leaving 3 bases of the junction unmatched. The CDR3 region is CATSTRTGGNYGYTF. The CDR3 DNA reads as TGTGCCACCAGCACCCGGACAGGGGGCAACTATGGCTACACCTTC.

The chain has TRBV5-5 and TRBJ1-1; tentatively, D is TRBD1 (5 bases). The CDR3 is 15 amino acids. The V end was cut by 3 bases, the J end by 1 base, with 13 bases between. CDR1 is SGHKS, CDR2 YYEKEE, per germline (reference sequence). The CDR3 DNA reads TGTGCCAGCAGCTCCGCCCCAACAGGGAACACTGAAGCTTTCTTT. Translation gives CASSSAPTGNTEAFF.

This clone came up once. This chain connects TRBV5-1 to TRBJ2-7; D gene ambiguous. There are 15 residues in the CDR3. Per the germline V gene, CDR1 is SGHRS and CDR2 is YFSETQ. With 6 bases removed from V and 6 bases from J, the gap between germline ends came to 22 bases. Here the CDR3 DNA reads TGCGCCAGCAACGTCCACCCCGGTTCCCCGGGCGAGCAGTACTTC. It codes for CASNVHPGSPGEQYF.

This clone was observed a single time. Just one base apart from a much larger clone, this may be a read error. The rearrangement uses TRBV7-9 and TRBJ2-1; the match to TRBD2 covers 11 bases. The CDR3 is 15 residues long. V lost 4 bases to trimming and J lost 4 bases; unmatched junction nucleotides: 3. CDR1 is SEHNR and CDR2 is FQNEAQ in the germline V gene (reference sequence). CDR3 coding DNA: TGTGCCAGCAGCTCGGGACTAGCGGATTACAATGAGCAGTTCTTC. This gives the protein CASSSGLADYNEQFF.

The V call is TRBV7-9, the J call TRBJ1-1, with a tentative D call TRBD1 (6 bases). This CDR3 has 14 residues. Trimming removed 4 bases at V and 0 bases at J, with 9 bases between. Germline V gives CDR1 SEHNR, CDR2 FQNEAQ (reference sequence). In nucleotides, the CDR3 is TGTGCCAGCAGCTCGGGACACCTGAACACTGAAGCTTTCTTT. Amino acid sequence: CASSSGHLNTEAFF.